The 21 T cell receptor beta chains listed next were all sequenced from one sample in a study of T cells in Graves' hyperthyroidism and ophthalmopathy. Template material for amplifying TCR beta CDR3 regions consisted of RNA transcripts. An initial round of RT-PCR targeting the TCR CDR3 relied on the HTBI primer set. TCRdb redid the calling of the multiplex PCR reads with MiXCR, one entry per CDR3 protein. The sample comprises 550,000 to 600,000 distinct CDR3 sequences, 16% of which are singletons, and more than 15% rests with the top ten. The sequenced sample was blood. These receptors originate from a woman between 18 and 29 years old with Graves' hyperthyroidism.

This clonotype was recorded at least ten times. CDR3 protein: CASSLMYGTSGSSYEQYF. In nucleotides, the CDR3 is TGCGCCAGCAGCTTGATGTATGGGACTAGCGGCAGCTCCTACGAGCAGTACTTC. The chain combines TRBV5-1 with TRBJ2-7, with 11 bases lining up with TRBD2. This CDR3 spans 18 amino acids. J lost 0 bases, V lost 1 base, and 9 bases had no gene match. CDR1 is SGHRS, CDR2 YFSETQ, per germline.

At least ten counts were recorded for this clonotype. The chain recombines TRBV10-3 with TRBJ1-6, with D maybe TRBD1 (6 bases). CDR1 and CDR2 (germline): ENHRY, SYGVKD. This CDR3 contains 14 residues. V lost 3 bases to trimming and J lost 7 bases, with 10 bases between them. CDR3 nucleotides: TGTGCCATCAGTGAATATAGGGGGAATTCACCCCTCCACTTT. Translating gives CAISEYRGNSPLHF.

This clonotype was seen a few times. The CDR3 protein is CAFRTLRNRKGSYNEQFF. In nucleotides, the CDR3 is TGTGCCTTTCGGACCCTCAGAAACAGAAAAGGCTCCTACAATGAGCAGTTCTTC. The chain joins TRBV30 to TRBJ2-1; no reliable D call. Trimming shortened V by 7 bases and J by 0 bases, and 25 bases separated the two germline ends. Germline V gives CDR1 GTSNPN, CDR2 SVGIG (reference sequence). The CDR3 consists of 18 residues.

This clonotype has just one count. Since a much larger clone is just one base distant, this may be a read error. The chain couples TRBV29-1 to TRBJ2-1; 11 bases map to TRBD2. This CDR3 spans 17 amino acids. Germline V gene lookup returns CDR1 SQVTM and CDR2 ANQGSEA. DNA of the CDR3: TGCAGCGTTCCACTAGCGGGAGTTGGGGGCACCTACGATGAGCAGTTCTTC. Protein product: CSVPLAGVGGTYDEQFF.

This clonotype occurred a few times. The CDR3 here is CASSPNLPETQYF. The CDR3 bases are TGTGCCAGCAGTCCCAACTTGCCAGAGACCCAGTACTTC. The chain is built from TRBV12-3 or TRBV12-4 and TRBJ2-5; D gene ambiguous. The CDR3 totals 13 residues. Trimming left V 5 bases short and J 4 bases short, with 11 bases between.

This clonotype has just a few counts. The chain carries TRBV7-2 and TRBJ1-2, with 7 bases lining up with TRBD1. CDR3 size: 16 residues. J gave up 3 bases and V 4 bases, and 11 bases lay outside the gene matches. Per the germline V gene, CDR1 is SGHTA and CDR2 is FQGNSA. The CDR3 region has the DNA TGTGCCAGCAGCTCGCGAGGACAGGTGCGGGACTATGGCTACACCTTC. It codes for CASSSRGQVRDYGYTF.

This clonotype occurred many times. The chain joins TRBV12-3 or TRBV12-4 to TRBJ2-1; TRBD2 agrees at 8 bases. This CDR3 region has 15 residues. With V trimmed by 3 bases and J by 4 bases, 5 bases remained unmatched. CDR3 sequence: CASSFPSGLYNEQFF. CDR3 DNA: TGTGCCAGCAGTTTTCCTAGCGGGCTATACAATGAGCAGTTCTTC.

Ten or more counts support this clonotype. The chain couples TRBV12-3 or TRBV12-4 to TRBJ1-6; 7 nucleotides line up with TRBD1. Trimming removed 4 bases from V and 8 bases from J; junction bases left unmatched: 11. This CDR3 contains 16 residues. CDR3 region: CASSSIGSGGYSPLHF. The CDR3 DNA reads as TGTGCCAGCAGTTCGATAGGGTCAGGGGGTTATTCACCCCTCCACTTT.

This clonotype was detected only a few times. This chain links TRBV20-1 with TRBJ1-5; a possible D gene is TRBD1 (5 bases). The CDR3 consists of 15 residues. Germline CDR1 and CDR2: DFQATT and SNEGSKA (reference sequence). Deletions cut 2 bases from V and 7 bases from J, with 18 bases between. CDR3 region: CSARSPGTAAQPQHF. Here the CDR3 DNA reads TGCAGTGCTAGATCGCCCGGGACGGCAGCCCAGCCCCAGCATTTT.

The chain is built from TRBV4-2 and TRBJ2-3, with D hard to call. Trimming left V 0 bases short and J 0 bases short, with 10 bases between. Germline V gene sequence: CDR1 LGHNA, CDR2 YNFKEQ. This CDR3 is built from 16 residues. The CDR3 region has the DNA TGTGCCAGCAGCCAAGAACGGGCGTCTAGCACAGATACGCAGTATTTT. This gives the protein CASSQERASSTDTQYF.

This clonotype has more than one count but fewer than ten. This CDR3 is CSVEDLLAGGTGAIQYF. The DNA for the CDR3 is TGCAGCGTTGAAGATCTTCTAGCGGGGGGGACAGGGGCCATTCAGTACTTC. This sequence joins TRBV29-1 and TRBJ2-4, with 12 bases identical to TRBD2. The CDR3 is made up of 17 amino acids. Germline V gene sequence: CDR1 SQVTM, CDR2 ANQGSEA. V shed 0 bases and J 9 bases; nucleotides not matched to a gene: 12.

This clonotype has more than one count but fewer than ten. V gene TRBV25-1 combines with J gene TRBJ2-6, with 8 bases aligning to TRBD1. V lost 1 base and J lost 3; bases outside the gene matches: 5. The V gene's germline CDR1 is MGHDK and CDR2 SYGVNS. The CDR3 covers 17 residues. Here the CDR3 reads CASSESPGGDGANVLTF. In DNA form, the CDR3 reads TGTGCCAGCAGTGAATCCCCAGGGGGCGATGGGGCCAACGTCCTGACTTTC.

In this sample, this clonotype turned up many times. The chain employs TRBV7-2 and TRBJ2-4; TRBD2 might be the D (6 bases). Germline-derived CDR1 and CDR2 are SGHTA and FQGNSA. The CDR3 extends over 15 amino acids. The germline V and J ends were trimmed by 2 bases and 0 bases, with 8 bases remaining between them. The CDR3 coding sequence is TGTGCCAGCAGCTTAAGGGGACTAGCCAAAAACATTCAGTACTTC. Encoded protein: CASSLRGLAKNIQYF.

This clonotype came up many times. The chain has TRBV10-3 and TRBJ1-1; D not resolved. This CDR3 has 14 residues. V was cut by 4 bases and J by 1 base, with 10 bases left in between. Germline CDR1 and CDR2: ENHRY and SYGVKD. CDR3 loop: CAISGREPNTEAFF. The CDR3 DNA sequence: TGTGCCATCAGTGGGAGGGAACCGAACACTGAAGCTTTCTTT.

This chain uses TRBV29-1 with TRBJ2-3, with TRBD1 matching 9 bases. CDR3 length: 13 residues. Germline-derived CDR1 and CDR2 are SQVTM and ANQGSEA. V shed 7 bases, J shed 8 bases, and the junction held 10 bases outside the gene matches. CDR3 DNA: TGCAGCGCCTCCCCGACGGGACAGGGTACGCAGTATTTT. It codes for CSASPTGQGTQYF.

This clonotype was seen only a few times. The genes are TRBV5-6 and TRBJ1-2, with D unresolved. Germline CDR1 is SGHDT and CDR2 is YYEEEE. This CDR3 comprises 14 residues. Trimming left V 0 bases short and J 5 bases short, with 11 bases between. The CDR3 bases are TGTGCCAGCAGCTTGGACAATGGGCAATATGGCTACACCTTC. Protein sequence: CASSLDNGQYGYTF.

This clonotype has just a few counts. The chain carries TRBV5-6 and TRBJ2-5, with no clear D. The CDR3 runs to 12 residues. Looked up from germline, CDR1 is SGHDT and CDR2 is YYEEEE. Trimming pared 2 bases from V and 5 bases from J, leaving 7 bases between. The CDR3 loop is CASSLSLETQYF. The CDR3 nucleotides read TGTGCCAGCAGCTTAAGCCTGGAGACCCAGTACTTC. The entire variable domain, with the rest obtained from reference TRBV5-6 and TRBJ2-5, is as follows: DAGVTQSPTHLIKTRGQQVTLRCSPKSGHDTVSWYQQALGQGPQFIFQYYEEEERQRGNFPDRFSGHQFPNYSSELNVNALLLGDSALYLCASSLSLETQYFGPGTRLLVL.

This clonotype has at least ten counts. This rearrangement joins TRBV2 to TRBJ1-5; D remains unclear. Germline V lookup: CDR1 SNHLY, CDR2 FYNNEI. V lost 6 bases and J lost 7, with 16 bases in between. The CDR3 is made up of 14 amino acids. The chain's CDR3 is CASSFLDKAQPQHF. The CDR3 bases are TGTGCCAGCAGCTTCCTCGACAAAGCGCAGCCCCAGCATTTT.

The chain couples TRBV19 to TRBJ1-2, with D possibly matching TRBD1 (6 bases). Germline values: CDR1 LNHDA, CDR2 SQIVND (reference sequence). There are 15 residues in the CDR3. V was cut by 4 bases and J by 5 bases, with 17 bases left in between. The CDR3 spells CASSTQRGSGYGYTF. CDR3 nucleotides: TGTGCCAGTAGTACTCAAAGGGGGTCGGGTTATGGCTACACCTTC.

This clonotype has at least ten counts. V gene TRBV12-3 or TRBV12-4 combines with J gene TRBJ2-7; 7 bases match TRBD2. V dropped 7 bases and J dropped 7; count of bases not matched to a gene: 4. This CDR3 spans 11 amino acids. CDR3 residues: CASTPGGEQYF. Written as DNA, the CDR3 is TGTGCCAGCACTCCCGGGGGGGAGCAGTACTTC.

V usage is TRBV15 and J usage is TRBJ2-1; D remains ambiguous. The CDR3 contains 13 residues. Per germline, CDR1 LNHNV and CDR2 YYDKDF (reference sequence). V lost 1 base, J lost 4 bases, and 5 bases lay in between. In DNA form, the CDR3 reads TGTGCCACCAGCAGAGGACTTTACAATGAGCAGTTCTTC. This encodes CATSRGLYNEQFF.